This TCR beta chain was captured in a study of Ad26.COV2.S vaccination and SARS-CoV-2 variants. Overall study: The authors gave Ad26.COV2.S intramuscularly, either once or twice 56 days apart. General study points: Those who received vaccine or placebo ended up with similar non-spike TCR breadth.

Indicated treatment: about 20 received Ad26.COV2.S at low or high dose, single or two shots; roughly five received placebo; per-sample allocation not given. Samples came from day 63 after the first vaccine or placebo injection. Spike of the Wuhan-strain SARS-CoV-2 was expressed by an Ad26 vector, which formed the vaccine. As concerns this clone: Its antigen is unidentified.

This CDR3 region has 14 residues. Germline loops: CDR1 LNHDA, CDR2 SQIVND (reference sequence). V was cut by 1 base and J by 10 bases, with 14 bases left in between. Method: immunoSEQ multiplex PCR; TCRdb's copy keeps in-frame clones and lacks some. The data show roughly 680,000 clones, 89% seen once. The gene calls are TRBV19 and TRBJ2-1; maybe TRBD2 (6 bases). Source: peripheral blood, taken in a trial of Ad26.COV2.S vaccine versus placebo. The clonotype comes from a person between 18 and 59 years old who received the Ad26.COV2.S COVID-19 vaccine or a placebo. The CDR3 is CASSIAGLPREQFF. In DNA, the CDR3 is TGTGCCAGTAGTATAGCGGGACTCCCCAGGGAGCAGTTCTTC.